Listed below are T cell receptor beta chains from one sample, sequenced in a study of shared clonotypes between healthy human individuals. Profiling relied on immunoSEQ multiplex PCR, and the TCRdb table lists in-frame clones only, not all of them. The table has 2 million to 2.5 million clones, under 97% seen once. The source material was naive CD4+ T cells sorted from blood. These receptors were collected from a man aged 18-30 years in good health. Both conserved end residues are part of each CDR3. Each record gives: CDR3 DNA, CDR3 protein, clone size, D gene, V gene, J gene, CDR3 length. The D gene is left open where the match is weak. Some rows mark clone size as missing; the rest say once, few, many or name a class of expanded clone.

CDR3 DNA: TGTGCCAGCATCAACAGGGAGAACACCGGGGAGCTGTTTTTT
CDR3 protein: CASINRENTGELFF
clone size: .
D gene: .
V gene: TRBV6-6
J gene: TRBJ2-2
CDR3 length: 14

CDR3 DNA: TGTGCCAGCAGGAGAAGGGACTATGGCTACACCTTC
CDR3 protein: CASRRRDYGYTF
clone size: once
D gene: .
V gene: TRBV28
J gene: TRBJ1-2
CDR3 length: 12

CDR3 DNA: TGCGCCAGCAGCTGGCGGGGATCCGGGGAGCTGTTTTTT
CDR3 protein: CASSWRGSGELFF
clone size: .
D gene: .
V gene: TRBV5-1
J gene: TRBJ2-2
CDR3 length: 13

CDR3 DNA: TGCGCCAGCAGCCCAGGGGAAGGGATCATCACAGATACGCAGTATTTT
CDR3 protein: CASSPGEGIITDTQYF
clone size: few
D gene: .
V gene: TRBV4-1
J gene: TRBJ2-3
CDR3 length: 16

CDR3 DNA: TGTGCCAGCAGCTTAGATGGACAGGGGGCGGACGGCTACACCTTC
CDR3 protein: CASSLDGQGADGYTF
clone size: .
D gene: TRBD1
V gene: TRBV7-9
J gene: TRBJ1-2
CDR3 length: 15

CDR3 DNA: TGTGCCAGTAGTTCGGGACTAGCGGGGGGATATTCCTCCTACAATGAGCAGTTCTTC
CDR3 protein: CASSSGLAGGYSSYNEQFF
clone size: .
D gene: TRBD2
V gene: TRBV19
J gene: TRBJ2-1
CDR3 length: 19

CDR3 DNA: TGTGCAAGTCGCCCCGCGGGTAACAGGGCGGACGAGCAGTACTTC
CDR3 protein: CASRPAGNRADEQYF
clone size: few
D gene: .
V gene: TRBV12-2
J gene: TRBJ2-7
CDR3 length: 15

CDR3 DNA: TGTGCCTGGAGTGGAGAGGGGCAGTCCTACGAGCAGTACTTC
CDR3 protein: CAWSGEGQSYEQYF
clone size: .
D gene: .
V gene: TRBV30
J gene: TRBJ2-7
CDR3 length: 14

CDR3 DNA: TGTGCCAGCAGTATAGCGACGAGACCCTACGAGCAGTACTTC
CDR3 protein: CASSIATRPYEQYF
clone size: .
D gene: .
V gene: TRBV9
J gene: TRBJ2-7
CDR3 length: 14

CDR3 DNA: TGTGCCAGCAGTGAGGTAGCGGCTTCGGGCTACACCTTC
CDR3 protein: CASSEVAASGYTF
clone size: .
D gene: .
V gene: TRBV2
J gene: TRBJ1-2
CDR3 length: 13

CDR3 DNA: TGCGCCAGCAGCCACGAACCCAGGGATGGCTACACCTTC
CDR3 protein: CASSHEPRDGYTF
clone size: .
D gene: .
V gene: TRBV4-1
J gene: TRBJ1-2
CDR3 length: 13

CDR3 DNA: TGTGCCAGCTCACCACCCCCACTAACCTACAATGAGCAGTTCTTC
CDR3 protein: CASSPPPLTYNEQFF
clone size: once
D gene: .
V gene: TRBV18
J gene: TRBJ2-1
CDR3 length: 15

CDR3 DNA: TGCGCCAGCAGCTGGGGACAGCAGAATGAAAAACTGTTTTTT
CDR3 protein: CASSWGQQNEKLFF
clone size: .
D gene: TRBD1
V gene: TRBV5-1
J gene: TRBJ1-4
CDR3 length: 14

CDR3 DNA: TGCGCCAGCAGCCAAGGATCTAGCGGGAGCCGGTCGGATACGCAGTATTTT
CDR3 protein: CASSQGSSGSRSDTQYF
clone size: .
D gene: TRBD2
V gene: TRBV4-3
J gene: TRBJ2-3
CDR3 length: 17

CDR3 DNA: TGTGCCAGCAGCGTAGCTCAAGGGGGCAGTCGTGAAAAACTGTTTTTT
CDR3 protein: CASSVAQGGSREKLFF
clone size: .
D gene: TRBD1
V gene: TRBV9
J gene: TRBJ1-4
CDR3 length: 16

CDR3 DNA: TGTGCCAGCAGCTCGTTTCACGCAGGGGGCGCAGATACGCAGTATTTT
CDR3 protein: CASSSFHAGGADTQYF
clone size: .
D gene: TRBD1
V gene: TRBV7-9
J gene: TRBJ2-3
CDR3 length: 16

CDR3 DNA: TGTGCCAGCAGCAACGACGGGACTTCTTACAATGAGCAGTTCTTC
CDR3 protein: CASSNDGTSYNEQFF
clone size: .
D gene: .
V gene: TRBV9
J gene: TRBJ2-1
CDR3 length: 15

CDR3 DNA: TGTGCCAGCAGTGAAGGGCCTTTAATCCCTAATTCACCCCTCCACTTT
CDR3 protein: CASSEGPLIPNSPLHF
clone size: .
D gene: .
V gene: TRBV6-1
J gene: TRBJ1-6
CDR3 length: 16

CDR3 DNA: TGTGCCATCAGTGCAGGGACAGGGGACACCGGGGAGCTGTTTTTT
CDR3 protein: CAISAGTGDTGELFF
clone size: .
D gene: TRBD1
V gene: TRBV10-3
J gene: TRBJ2-2
CDR3 length: 15

CDR3 DNA: TGCGCCAGTCGGGACAGGGAGAATTCACCCCTCCACTTT
CDR3 protein: CASRDRENSPLHF
clone size: .
D gene: TRBD1
V gene: TRBV10-1
J gene: TRBJ1-6
CDR3 length: 13

CDR3 DNA: TGTGCCTGGAAAGGGACCGTCCTCGGAGAGCAGTACTTC
CDR3 protein: CAWKGTVLGEQYF
clone size: .
D gene: .
V gene: TRBV30
J gene: TRBJ2-7
CDR3 length: 13

CDR3 DNA: TGTGCCAGCCAAAGGACGTCCTACAATGAGCAGTTCTTC
CDR3 protein: CASQRTSYNEQFF
clone size: .
D gene: .
V gene: TRBV2
J gene: TRBJ2-1
CDR3 length: 13

CDR3 DNA: TGCGCCAGCAGCCGAGAGGGACAGCCAAACACTGAAGCTTTCTTT
CDR3 protein: CASSREGQPNTEAFF
clone size: .
D gene: TRBD1
V gene: TRBV4-1
J gene: TRBJ1-1
CDR3 length: 15

CDR3 DNA: TGTGCCAGCAGTCTACAGGGCTCCTACAATGAGCAGTTCTTC
CDR3 protein: CASSLQGSYNEQFF
clone size: .
D gene: .
V gene: TRBV6-5
J gene: TRBJ2-1
CDR3 length: 14

CDR3 DNA: TGTGCCAGCAGTGACTCCCCGACTGGGGCCAACGTCCTGACTTTC
CDR3 protein: CASSDSPTGANVLTF
clone size: .
D gene: .
V gene: TRBV6-4
J gene: TRBJ2-6
CDR3 length: 15

CDR3 DNA: TGTGCCACCAGCTCGGGTTTGGGGGCCAACGTCCTGACTTTC
CDR3 protein: CATSSGLGANVLTF
clone size: .
D gene: .
V gene: TRBV15
J gene: TRBJ2-6
CDR3 length: 14

CDR3 DNA: TGTGCTAGCAGCAGGTCCCTCGGGTACAATGAGCAGTTCTTC
CDR3 protein: CASSRSLGYNEQFF
clone size: .
D gene: .
V gene: TRBV7-7
J gene: TRBJ2-1
CDR3 length: 14

CDR3 DNA: TGCAGCGTTGTCTTGAGGGTGAACACTGAAGCTTTCTTT
CDR3 protein: CSVVLRVNTEAFF
clone size: .
D gene: .
V gene: TRBV29-1
J gene: TRBJ1-1
CDR3 length: 13

CDR3 DNA: TGTGCCAGCAGCTTAACGGCAGGGAAAGAGACCCAGTACTTC
CDR3 protein: CASSLTAGKETQYF
clone size: .
D gene: .
V gene: TRBV7-2
J gene: TRBJ2-5
CDR3 length: 14

CDR3 DNA: TGTGCCTGGAGTGTCCCACCTAACAATGAGCAGTTCTTC
CDR3 protein: CAWSVPPNNEQFF
clone size: .
D gene: .
V gene: TRBV30
J gene: TRBJ2-1
CDR3 length: 13

CDR3 DNA: TGCGCCAGCACCGTGACTAGCGGGAGTGACGAGCAGTACTTC
CDR3 protein: CASTVTSGSDEQYF
clone size: .
D gene: TRBD2
V gene: TRBV10-2
J gene: TRBJ2-7
CDR3 length: 14

CDR3 DNA: TGTGCCAGCCTCACCGGAAACACCATATATTTT
CDR3 protein: CASLTGNTIYF
clone size: once
D gene: .
V gene: TRBV11-3
J gene: TRBJ1-3
CDR3 length: 11

CDR3 DNA: TGCGCCAGCGGGCGAAAGGGACAGGGTCATCAGCCCCAGCATTTT
CDR3 protein: CASGRKGQGHQPQHF
clone size: .
D gene: TRBD1
V gene: TRBV23-1
J gene: TRBJ1-5
CDR3 length: 15

CDR3 DNA: TGTGCCAGCAGCCCGGACAGAAGCCAGCCCCAGCATTTT
CDR3 protein: CASSPDRSQPQHF
clone size: few
D gene: .
V gene: TRBV14
J gene: TRBJ1-5
CDR3 length: 13

CDR3 DNA: TGTGCCAGCAAAGTAGACCCTCAGCCCCAGCATTTT
CDR3 protein: CASKVDPQPQHF
clone size: .
D gene: .
V gene: TRBV6-5
J gene: TRBJ1-5
CDR3 length: 12

CDR3 DNA: TGCGCCAGCAGCCAAGAGACAGGGGTGACCGGGGAGCTGTTTTTT
CDR3 protein: CASSQETGVTGELFF
clone size: .
D gene: TRBD1
V gene: TRBV4-3
J gene: TRBJ2-2
CDR3 length: 15

CDR3 DNA: TGTGCCAGCAGCGCAGGCGGGGGAACAGATACGCAGTATTTT
CDR3 protein: CASSAGGGTDTQYF
clone size: .
D gene: TRBD2
V gene: TRBV9
J gene: TRBJ2-3
CDR3 length: 14

CDR3 DNA: TGCGCCAGCAACAGCGGCGACACCTACGAGCAGTACTTC
CDR3 protein: CASNSGDTYEQYF
clone size: once
D gene: .
V gene: TRBV5-1
J gene: TRBJ2-7
CDR3 length: 13

CDR3 DNA: TGCGCCAGCAGCCCACAAGGCGGGACTAGAGGTGATGAGCAGTTCTTC
CDR3 protein: CASSPQGGTRGDEQFF
clone size: .
D gene: TRBD2
V gene: TRBV5-1
J gene: TRBJ2-1
CDR3 length: 16

CDR3 DNA: TGTGCCTGGGGTAGGAGTAGCGGGAGGTACGAGCAGTACTTC
CDR3 protein: CAWGRSSGRYEQYF
clone size: .
D gene: TRBD2
V gene: TRBV30
J gene: TRBJ2-7
CDR3 length: 14

CDR3 DNA: TGTGCCAGCAGTGAACGGGGGTCCGGCTACACCTTC
CDR3 protein: CASSERGSGYTF
clone size: .
D gene: .
V gene: TRBV6-1
J gene: TRBJ1-2
CDR3 length: 12

CDR3 DNA: TGTGCCAGCGTCCCGAATTTTTTTAGCGGGATGGCCTACGAGCAGTACTTC
CDR3 protein: CASVPNFFSGMAYEQYF
clone size: .
D gene: .
V gene: TRBV21-1
J gene: TRBJ2-7
CDR3 length: 17

CDR3 DNA: TGTGCCAGCAGCTCCTACCCCGGGGAGCTGTTTTTT
CDR3 protein: CASSSYPGELFF
clone size: .
D gene: .
V gene: TRBV7-3
J gene: TRBJ2-2
CDR3 length: 12

CDR3 DNA: TGTGCCAGCTCACCGACGAGCGCAGGGGGGAATTCACCCCTCCACTTT
CDR3 protein: CASSPTSAGGNSPLHF
clone size: .
D gene: TRBD1
V gene: TRBV18
J gene: TRBJ1-6
CDR3 length: 16

CDR3 DNA: TGCAGCGTTAAGCGGGGCACAGATACGCAGTATTTT
CDR3 protein: CSVKRGTDTQYF
clone size: once
D gene: .
V gene: TRBV29-1
J gene: TRBJ2-3
CDR3 length: 12

CDR3 DNA: TGTGCCAGCAGCGGGGGACTCCCACCCCAAGAGACCCAGTACTTC
CDR3 protein: CASSGGLPPQETQYF
clone size: .
D gene: .
V gene: TRBV25-1
J gene: TRBJ2-5
CDR3 length: 15

CDR3 DNA: TGTGCCAGCAACCGGGATAGAACAGATACGCAGTATTTT
CDR3 protein: CASNRDRTDTQYF
clone size: .
D gene: .
V gene: TRBV5-4
J gene: TRBJ2-3
CDR3 length: 13

CDR3 DNA: TGTGCCAGTAGCACACAGGGAAGCGGGGAGCTGTTTTTT
CDR3 protein: CASSTQGSGELFF
clone size: few
D gene: .
V gene: TRBV19
J gene: TRBJ2-2
CDR3 length: 13

CDR3 DNA: TGTGCCAGCAGCTTAGGAAGGGAAGGCAGGATGGCCTATGAGCAGTTCTTC
CDR3 protein: CASSLGREGRMAYEQFF
clone size: .
D gene: .
V gene: TRBV11-2
J gene: TRBJ2-1
CDR3 length: 17

CDR3 DNA: TGTGCCAGCAGTCGAGCGGACTATGGCTACACCTTC
CDR3 protein: CASSRADYGYTF
clone size: .
D gene: .
V gene: TRBV7-9
J gene: TRBJ1-2
CDR3 length: 12

CDR3 DNA: TGTGCCAGTAGTCTCGGACAGGCGGTGGATACGCAGTATTTT
CDR3 protein: CASSLGQAVDTQYF
clone size: .
D gene: TRBD1
V gene: TRBV19
J gene: TRBJ2-3
CDR3 length: 14

CDR3 DNA: TGTGCTAGTGAACCAGGGAATAGCAATCAGCCCCAGCATTTT
CDR3 protein: CASEPGNSNQPQHF
clone size: once
D gene: .
V gene: TRBV12-5
J gene: TRBJ1-5
CDR3 length: 14

CDR3 DNA: TGCGCCAGCAGCCCACGGACGGATTACTATGGCTACACCTTC
CDR3 protein: CASSPRTDYYGYTF
clone size: .
D gene: .
V gene: TRBV5-1
J gene: TRBJ1-2
CDR3 length: 14

CDR3 DNA: TGTGCCAGCAGCTCCCTTGTGATCGAGCAGTACTTC
CDR3 protein: CASSSLVIEQYF
clone size: .
D gene: .
V gene: TRBV28
J gene: TRBJ2-7
CDR3 length: 12

CDR3 DNA: TGTGCCACCAGCAGAGCTAGGGGCAATGAGCAGTTCTTC
CDR3 protein: CATSRARGNEQFF
clone size: .
D gene: .
V gene: TRBV15
J gene: TRBJ2-1
CDR3 length: 13